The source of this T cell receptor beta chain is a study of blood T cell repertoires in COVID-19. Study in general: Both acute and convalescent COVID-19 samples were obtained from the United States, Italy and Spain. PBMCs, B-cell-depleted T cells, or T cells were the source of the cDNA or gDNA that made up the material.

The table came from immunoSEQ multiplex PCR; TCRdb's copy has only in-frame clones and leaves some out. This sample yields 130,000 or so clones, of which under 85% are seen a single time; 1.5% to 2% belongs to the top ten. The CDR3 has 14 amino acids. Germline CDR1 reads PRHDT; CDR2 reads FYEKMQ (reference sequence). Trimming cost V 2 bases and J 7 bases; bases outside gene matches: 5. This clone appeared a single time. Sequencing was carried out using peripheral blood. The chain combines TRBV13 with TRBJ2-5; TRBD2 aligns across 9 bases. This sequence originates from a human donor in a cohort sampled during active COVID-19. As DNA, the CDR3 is TGTGCCAGCAGCTTATTAGCGGGAGCGGCGACCCAGTACTTC. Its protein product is CASSLLAGAATQYF.